This record covers a single T cell receptor beta chain. Its antigen is as yet unknown. At one end, the junction sequence differs from germline, possibly due to a read error. The authors built bulk TCR libraries by previously described methods with listed TCR primers. TCRdb recomputed calls from the PCR reads with MiXCR, one row per CDR3 protein. The sample has 40,000 to 65,000 distinct CDR3 sequences; around 34% are singletons. The record originates from a study of molecular identifiers for immune sequencing clone quantification. Study observations and caveats: Clone sizes that are highly expanded could be underestimated when identical TCR molecules share a barcode. Clones above 20 RNA copies contained over 98% of effector molecules but under 1% of naive ones.

The CDR3 is 16 amino acids. Germline V gene data show CDR1 as MDHEN and CDR2 as SYDVKM. This TCR was recovered from a human donor in good health. Some libraries in this study had Jurkat cell RNA spiked in. This chain connects TRBV28 to TRBJ2-3, with TRBD1 identical over 9 bases. Specimen: naive CD8+ T cells from blood, with Jurkat cell RNA spiked in. The sample's subset: FACS-sorted CD8+CD4-CCR7+CD45RA+ naive T cells. For the CDR3, the DNA is TGTGCCAGCGGTTCCACAAGACAGGGGGTAACAGCTACGCAGTATTTT. Translation: CASGSTRQGVTATQYF.